The clone carrying this TCR beta chain was detected ten times or more. Its antigen is as yet unknown. The data belong to a study of shared clonotypes between healthy human individuals. Study-wide findings and caveats: Measured sharing among donors was expected to vary with sequencing depth.

Everyone who donated was a Caucasian adult who lived in Nashville, Tennessee. Genomic DNA of unsorted samples came from roughly 90 million PBMCs. The CDR3 length is 13 residues. Per the germline V gene, CDR1 is SQVTM and CDR2 is ANQGSEA. The V gene lost 4 bases and the J gene lost 2 bases, with 11 bases spanning the gap. The authors sequenced unsorted PBMC DNA on ten immunoSEQ deep assay plates. This table comes from immunoSEQ multiplex PCR, and its TCRdb copy is limited to in-frame clones, with some not included. The sample contains about 460,000 clones, 75% to 80% of which appear only once. The J gene is TRBJ2-5, the V gene TRBV29-1; D is perhaps TRBD2 (6 bases). This TCR came from a woman between 35 and 50 years old in good health. Some clones in this sample may be carry-over from other donors' samples. What was sequenced was PBMCs. This CDR3 is CSVGWGVQETQYF. The CDR3 DNA is TGCAGCGTTGGGTGGGGGGTTCAAGAGACCCAGTACTTC.